This T cell receptor (beta chain) is drawn from a study of blood T cell repertoires in COVID-19. In the study overall: T cells, B-cell-depleted T cells, or PBMCs supplied cDNA or gDNA.

The repertoire was sequenced with immunoSEQ multiplex PCR; TCRdb's copy has only in-frame clones and lacks some. The sample lists a few hundred thousand clones; roughly 88% were seen once. This clone was recorded only once. Donors were grouped by their self-reported clinical history. Losses at the gene ends were 5 bases for V and 0 bases for J; bases not matched to a gene: 7. The CDR3 covers 16 residues. Germline values: CDR1 LNHDA, CDR2 SQIVND (reference sequence). The TCR comes from a woman in her 30s who had recovered from COVID-19. The chain links TRBV19 to TRBJ1-5; 7 bases align to TRBD1. Material for sequencing was PBMCs or T cells enriched from blood (not recorded which). The CDR3 coding sequence is TGTGCCAGTAGTGGATCACAGGGGTATAGCAATCAGCCCCAGCATTTT. It encodes CASSGSQGYSNQPQHF.